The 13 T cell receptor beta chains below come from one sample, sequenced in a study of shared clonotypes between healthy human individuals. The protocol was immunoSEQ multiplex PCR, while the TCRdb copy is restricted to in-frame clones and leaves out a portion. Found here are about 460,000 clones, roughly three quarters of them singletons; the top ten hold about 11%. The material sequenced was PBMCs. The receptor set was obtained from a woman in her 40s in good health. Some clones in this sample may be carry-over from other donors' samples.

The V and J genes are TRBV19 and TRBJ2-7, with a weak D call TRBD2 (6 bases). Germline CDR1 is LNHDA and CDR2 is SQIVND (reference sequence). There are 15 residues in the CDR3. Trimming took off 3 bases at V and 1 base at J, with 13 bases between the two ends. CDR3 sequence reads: CASSILQGGSYEQYF. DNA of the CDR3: TGTGCCAGTAGTATTCTCCAGGGAGGATCCTACGAGCAGTACTTC. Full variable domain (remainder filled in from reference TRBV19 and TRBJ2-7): DGGITQSPKYLFRKEGQNVTLSCEQNLNHDAMYWYRQDPGQGLRLIYYSQIVNDFQKGDIAEGYSVSREKKESFPLTVTSAQKNPTAFYLCASSILQGGSYEQYFGPGTRLTVT.

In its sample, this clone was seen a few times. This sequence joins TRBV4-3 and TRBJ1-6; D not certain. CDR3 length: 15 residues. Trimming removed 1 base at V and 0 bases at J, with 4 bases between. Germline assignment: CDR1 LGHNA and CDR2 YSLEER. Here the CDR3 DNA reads TGCGCCAGCAGCCAAGGGGGCTCCTATAATTCACCCCTCCACTTT. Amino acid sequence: CASSQGGSYNSPLHF.

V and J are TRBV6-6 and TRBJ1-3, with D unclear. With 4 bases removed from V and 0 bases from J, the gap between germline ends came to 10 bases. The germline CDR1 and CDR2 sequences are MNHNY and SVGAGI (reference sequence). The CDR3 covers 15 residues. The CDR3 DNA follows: TGTGCCAGCAGTTCACCCAGGAGCTCTGGAAACACCATATATTTT. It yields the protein CASSSPRSSGNTIYF.

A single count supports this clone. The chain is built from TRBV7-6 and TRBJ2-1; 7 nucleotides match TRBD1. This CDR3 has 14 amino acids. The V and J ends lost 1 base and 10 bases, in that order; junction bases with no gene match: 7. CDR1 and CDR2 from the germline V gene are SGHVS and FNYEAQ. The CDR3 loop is CASSLGTGSSEQFF. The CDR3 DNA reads TGTGCCAGCAGCTTAGGGACAGGATCTTCCGAGCAGTTCTTC.

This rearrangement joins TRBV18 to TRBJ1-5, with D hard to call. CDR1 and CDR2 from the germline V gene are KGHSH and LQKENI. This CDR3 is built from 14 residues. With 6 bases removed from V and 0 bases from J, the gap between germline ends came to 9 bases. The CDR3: CASSGGNSNQPQHF. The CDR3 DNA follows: TGTGCCAGCTCTGGAGGGAATAGCAATCAGCCCCAGCATTTT.

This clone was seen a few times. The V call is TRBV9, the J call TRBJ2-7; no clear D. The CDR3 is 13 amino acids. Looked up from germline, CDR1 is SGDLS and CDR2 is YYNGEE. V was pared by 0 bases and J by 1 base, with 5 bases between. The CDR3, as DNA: TGTGCCAGCAGCGTAGACCATTCCTACGAGCAGTACTTC. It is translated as CASSVDHSYEQYF.

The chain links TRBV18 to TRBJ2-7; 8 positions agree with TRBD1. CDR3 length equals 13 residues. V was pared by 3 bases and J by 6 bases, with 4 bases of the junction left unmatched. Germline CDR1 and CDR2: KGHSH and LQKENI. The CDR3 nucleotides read TGTGCCAGCTCACCCGGACAGGGCCCCGAGCAGTACTTC. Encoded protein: CASSPGQGPEQYF.

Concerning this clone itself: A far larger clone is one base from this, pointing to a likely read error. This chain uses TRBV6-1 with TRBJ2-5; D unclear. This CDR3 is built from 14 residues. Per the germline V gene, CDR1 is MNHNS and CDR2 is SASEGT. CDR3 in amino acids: CASSVKEEQETPYF. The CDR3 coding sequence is TGTGCCAGCAGTGTAAAAGAAGAACAAGAGACCCCGTACTTC.

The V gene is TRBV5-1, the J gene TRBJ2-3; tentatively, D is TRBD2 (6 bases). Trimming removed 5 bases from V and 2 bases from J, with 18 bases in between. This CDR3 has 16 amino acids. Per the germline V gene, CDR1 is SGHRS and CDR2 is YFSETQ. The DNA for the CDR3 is TGCGCCAGCAGACCCATCCGTGGGGGGAACACAGATACGCAGTATTTT. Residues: CASRPIRGGNTDTQYF.

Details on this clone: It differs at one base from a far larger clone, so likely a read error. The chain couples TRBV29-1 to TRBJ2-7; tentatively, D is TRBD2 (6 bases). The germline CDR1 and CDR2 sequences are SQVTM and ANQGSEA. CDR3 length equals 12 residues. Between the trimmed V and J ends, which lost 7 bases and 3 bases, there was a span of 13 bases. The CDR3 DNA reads TGCAGCGCGCGGGACGGAATCTACGAGCAGTACTTC. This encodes CSARDGIYEQYF.

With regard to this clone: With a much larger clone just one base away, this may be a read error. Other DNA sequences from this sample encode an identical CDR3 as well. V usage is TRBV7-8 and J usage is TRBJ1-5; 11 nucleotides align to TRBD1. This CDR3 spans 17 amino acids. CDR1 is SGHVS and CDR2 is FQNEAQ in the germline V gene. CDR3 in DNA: TGTGCCAGCAGCTCCAGGACAGGGGGCCGGGGCAATCAACCCCAGCATTTT. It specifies CASSSRTGGRGNQPQHF. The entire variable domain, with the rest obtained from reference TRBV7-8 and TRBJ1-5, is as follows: GAGVSQSPRYKVAKRGQDVALRCDPISGHVSLFWYQQALGQGPEFLTYFQNEAQLDKSGLPSDRFFAERPEGSVSTLKIQRTQQEDSAVYLCASSSRTGGRGNQPQHFGDGTRLSIL.

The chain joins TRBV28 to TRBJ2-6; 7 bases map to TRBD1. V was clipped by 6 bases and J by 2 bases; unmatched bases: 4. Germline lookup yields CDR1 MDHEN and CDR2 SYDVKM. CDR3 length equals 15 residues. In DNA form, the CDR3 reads TGTGCCAGCAGCGAGACAGGGACTGGGGCCAACGTCCTGACTTTC. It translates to CASSETGTGANVLTF.

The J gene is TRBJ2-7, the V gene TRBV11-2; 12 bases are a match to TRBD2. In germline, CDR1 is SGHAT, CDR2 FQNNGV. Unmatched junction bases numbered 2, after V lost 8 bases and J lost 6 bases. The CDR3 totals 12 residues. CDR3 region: CASGLAGIEQYF. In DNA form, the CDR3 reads TGTGCCAGCGGACTAGCGGGAATCGAGCAGTACTTC.